Each of the 11 T cell receptor beta chains below was sequenced from the same sample in a study of Graves' ophthalmopathy and Graves' hyperthyroidism. RNA served as the template for amplifying TCR beta CDR3 regions. HTBI-primed RT-PCR formed the first round, and a multiplex PCR formed the second. TCRdb passed the multiplex PCR reads through MiXCR, listing each CDR3 protein once. The sample has just over 600,000 distinct CDR3 sequences, approximately 21% seen once. The sequenced material came from peripheral blood. These receptor sequences come from a young woman with stable Graves' hyperthyroidism. Some clones in this sample may be carry-over from other donors' samples.

The chain has TRBV14 and TRBJ1-6, with 9 bases fitting TRBD1. The CDR3 runs 15 residues. The J segment lost 9 bases and the V segment lost 5 bases, leaving 8 bases of the junction unmatched. Germline CDR1 reads SGHDN; CDR2 reads FVKESK. In nucleotides, the CDR3 is TGTGCCAGCAGCTTCCGGACAGGGGAAAGTTCACCCCTCCACTTT. Its translation is CASSFRTGESSPLHF.

Worth noting for this clonotype: Possible read error: a much larger clone is one base away. V and J are TRBV30 and TRBJ1-1; D ambiguous. The CDR3 is made up of 12 amino acids. CDR1 GTSNPN and CDR2 SVGIG come from the germline V gene (reference sequence). Here the CDR3 reads CAWSGLSSEASF. CDR3 nucleotide sequence: TGTGCCTGGAGCGGACTGAGCTCTGAAGCTTCCTTT.

The chain has TRBV20-1 and TRBJ2-7; D remains ambiguous. Germline CDR1 reads DFQATT; CDR2 reads SNEGSKA (reference sequence). This CDR3 region has 13 residues. Trimming stripped 6 bases from V and 2 bases from J, with 14 bases between. The CDR3, as DNA: TGCAGTGCGCCTGACGGGCCCACCTACGAGCAGTACTTC. This encodes CSAPDGPTYEQYF.

The gene calls are TRBV20-1 and TRBJ2-2; D could derive from TRBD1 or TRBD2 (7 bases each). Trimming removed 3 bases from V and 5 bases from J, with 16 bases in between. The CDR3 is made up of 15 amino acids. CDR1 DFQATT and CDR2 SNEGSKA come from the germline V gene (reference sequence). The CDR3 sequence is CSARGGGVGTGELFF. The DNA for the CDR3 is TGCAGTGCTAGGGGAGGGGGCGTGGGAACCGGGGAGCTGTTTTTT.

The sample holds many counts of this clonotype. V is TRBV12-3 or TRBV12-4 and J is TRBJ1-1, with D tentatively TRBD1 (6 bases). Trimming stripped 1 base from V and 1 base from J, with 22 bases between. This CDR3 has 19 amino acids. CDR3 nucleotide sequence: TGTGCCAGCAGTTTAGACCTTACGGACAGAATAGCGGGGAACACTGAAGCTTTCTTT. Translation gives CASSLDLTDRIAGNTEAFF.

This clonotype was observed many times. The rearrangement uses TRBV6-5 and TRBJ2-7, with TRBD2 matching over 16 bases. Germline V gene sequence: CDR1 MNHEY, CDR2 SVGAGI. Losses at the gene ends were 2 bases for V and 3 bases for J; bases not matched to a gene: 4. CDR3 length: 17 residues. CDR3 bases: TGTGCCAGCAGTTACCGGGGACTAGCGGGAGGGCACTACGAGCAGTACTTC. Its translation: CASSYRGLAGGHYEQYF.

This rearrangement joins TRBV6-5 to TRBJ1-1; no definite D call. Germline CDR1 is MNHEY and CDR2 is SVGAGI. Trimming left V 0 bases short and J 1 base short, with 9 bases between. This CDR3 is built from 15 residues. The CDR3 nucleotides are TGTGCCAGCAGTTACTCTGGCGGAACGAACACTGAAGCTTTCTTT. It yields the protein CASSYSGGTNTEAFF.

This clonotype was observed many times. The chain combines TRBV6-5 with TRBJ2-5; a weak D match, TRBD2 (6 bases). Germline V gene data show CDR1 as MNHEY and CDR2 as SVGAGI. Trimming cost V 0 bases and J 3 bases, with 17 bases left between them. The CDR3 covers 17 residues. For the CDR3, the DNA is TGTGCCAGCAGTTACTCCGCGGCCAGCGGGTCTAAAGAGACCCAGTACTTC. Its protein product is CASSYSAASGSKETQYF.

To note about this clonotype: A much larger clone lies a single base off, so this may be a read error. The chain carries TRBV20-1 and TRBJ2-5; D might be TRBD2 (5 bases). The CDR3 runs 12 residues. V gave up 4 bases and J gave up 5 bases, with 11 bases separating them. Germline CDR1 reads DFQATT; CDR2 reads SNEGSKA (reference sequence). Written as DNA, the CDR3 is TGCAGTGCTACCTGGAGGCGGGAGACCCAGTACTTC. Translating it yields CSATWRRETQYF.

This clonotype was counted ten times or more. V gene TRBV12-3 or TRBV12-4 combines with J gene TRBJ2-7; a weak D match, TRBD2 (5 bases). V was trimmed by 8 bases and J by 6 bases, leaving 17 bases between them. The CDR3 loop spans 13 amino acids. The CDR3 loop reads CASQTGDTGEQYF. The DNA of the CDR3 is TGTGCCAGCCAGACCGGGGATACCGGCGAGCAGTACTTC.

This chain connects TRBV29-1 to TRBJ2-5, with 12 positions matching TRBD2. The CDR3 is made up of 17 amino acids. Germline lookup yields CDR1 SQVTM and CDR2 ANQGSEA. V lost 7 bases and J lost 3; bases outside the gene matches: 15. The CDR3 nucleotides are TGCAGCGCCCACCTCTCGACTAGCGGGGGAAAGGAAGAGACCCAGTACTTC. Amino acid sequence: CSAHLSTSGGKEETQYF.